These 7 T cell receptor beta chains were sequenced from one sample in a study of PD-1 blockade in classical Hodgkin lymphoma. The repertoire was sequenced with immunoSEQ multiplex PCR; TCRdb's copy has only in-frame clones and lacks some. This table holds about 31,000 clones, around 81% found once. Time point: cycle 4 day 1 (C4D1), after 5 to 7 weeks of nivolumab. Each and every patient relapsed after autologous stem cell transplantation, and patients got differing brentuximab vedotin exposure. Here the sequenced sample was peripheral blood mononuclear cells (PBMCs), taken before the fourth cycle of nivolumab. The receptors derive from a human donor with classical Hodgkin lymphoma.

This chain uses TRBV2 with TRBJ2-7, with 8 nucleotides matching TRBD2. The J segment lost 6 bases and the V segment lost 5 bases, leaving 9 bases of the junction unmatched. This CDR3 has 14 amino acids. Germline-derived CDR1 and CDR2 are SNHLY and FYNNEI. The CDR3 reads CASSTLGREGEQYF. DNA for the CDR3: TGTGCCAGCAGTACCTTGGGCCGGGAGGGCGAGCAGTACTTC. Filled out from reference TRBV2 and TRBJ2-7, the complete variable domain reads EPEVTQTPSHQVTQMGQEVILRCVPISNHLYFYWYRQILGQKVEFLVSFYNNEISEKSEIFDDQFSVERPDGSNFTLKIRSTKLEDSAMYFCASSTLGREGEQYFGPGTRLTVT.

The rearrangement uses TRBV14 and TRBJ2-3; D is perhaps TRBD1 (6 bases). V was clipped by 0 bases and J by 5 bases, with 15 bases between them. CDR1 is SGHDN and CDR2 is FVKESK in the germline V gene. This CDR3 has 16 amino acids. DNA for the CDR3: TGTGCCAGCAGCCAAGAACTGGGGGCCCGGGGAGATACGCAGTATTTT. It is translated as CASSQELGARGDTQYF.

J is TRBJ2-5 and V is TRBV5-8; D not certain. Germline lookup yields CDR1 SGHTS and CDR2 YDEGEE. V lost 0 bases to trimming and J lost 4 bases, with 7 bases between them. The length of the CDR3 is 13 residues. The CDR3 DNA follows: TGTGCCAGCAGCTTGGGCAGACGAGAGACCCAGTACTTC. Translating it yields CASSLGRRETQYF.

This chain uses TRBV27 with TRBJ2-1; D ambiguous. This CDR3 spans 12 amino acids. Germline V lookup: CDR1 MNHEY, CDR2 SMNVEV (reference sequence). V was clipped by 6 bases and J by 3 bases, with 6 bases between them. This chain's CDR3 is CASSPDYNEQFF. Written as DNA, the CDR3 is TGTGCCAGCAGCCCGGACTACAATGAGCAGTTCTTC.

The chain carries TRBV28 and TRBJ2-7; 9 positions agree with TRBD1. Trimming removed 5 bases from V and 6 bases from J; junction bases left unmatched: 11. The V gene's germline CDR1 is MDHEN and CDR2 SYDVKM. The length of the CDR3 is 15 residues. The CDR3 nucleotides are TGTGCCAGCAGTGAACCGGGACAGGGTTTTTCCGAGCAGTACTTC. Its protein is CASSEPGQGFSEQYF.

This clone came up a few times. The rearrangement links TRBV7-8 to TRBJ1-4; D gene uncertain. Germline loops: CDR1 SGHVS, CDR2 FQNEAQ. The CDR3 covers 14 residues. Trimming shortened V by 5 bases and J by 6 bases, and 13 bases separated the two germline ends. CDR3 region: CASSLDATYEKLFF. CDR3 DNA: TGTGCCAGCAGCCTAGACGCGACATATGAAAAACTGTTTTTT.

CDR3 DNA sequence: TGTGCCAGCAGCTTAGTTTCGGGGATTAGCTCCTACGAGCAGTACGTC. Translating gives CASSLVSGISSYEQYV. The chain couples TRBV7-8 to TRBJ2-7, with a weak D call TRBD2 (5 bases). The CDR3 contains 16 residues. V was shortened by 1 base and J by 0 bases, with 13 bases between the two germline ends. Germline V gene lookup returns CDR1 SGHVS and CDR2 FQNEAQ.